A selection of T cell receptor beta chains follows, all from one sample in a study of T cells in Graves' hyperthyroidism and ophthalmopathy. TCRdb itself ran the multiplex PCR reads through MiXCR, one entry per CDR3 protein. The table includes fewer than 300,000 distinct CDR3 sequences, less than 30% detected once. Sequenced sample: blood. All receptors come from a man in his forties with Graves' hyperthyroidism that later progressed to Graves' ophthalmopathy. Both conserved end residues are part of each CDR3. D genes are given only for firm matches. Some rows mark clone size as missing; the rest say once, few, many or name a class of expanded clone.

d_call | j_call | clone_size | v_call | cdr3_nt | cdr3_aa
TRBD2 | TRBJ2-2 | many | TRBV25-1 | TGTGCCAGCAAGCGAGCGGGAGGGCCGTCCGGGGAGCTGTTTTTT | CASKRAGGPSGELFF
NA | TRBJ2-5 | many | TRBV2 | TGTGCCAGCAGGGAACAGGAGGTGGTGACCCAGTACTTC | CASREQEVVTQYF
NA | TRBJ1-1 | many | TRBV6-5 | TGTGCCAGCAGTTACCGACGAAACACTGAAGCTTTCTTT | CASSYRRNTEAFF
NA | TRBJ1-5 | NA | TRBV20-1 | TGCAGTGCTAGAGAGGGGGCTCGCAATCAGCCCCAGCATTTT | CSAREGARNQPQHF
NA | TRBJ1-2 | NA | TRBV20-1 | TGCAGTGCCAACTACGGAAGGGGCTACACCTTC | CSANYGRGYTF
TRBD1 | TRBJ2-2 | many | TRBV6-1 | TGTGCCAGCAGCACCCCCAGGACAGGGCGGGCCACCGGGGAGCTGTTTTTT | CASSTPRTGRATGELFF
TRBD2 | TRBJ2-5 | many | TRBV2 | TGTGCCAGCAGTGAGGTGCTAGCGGGAGTGGAGACCCAGTACTTC | CASSEVLAGVETQYF
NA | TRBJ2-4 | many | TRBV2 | TGTGCCAGCAGGACCGGGACAAACAAAAACATTCAGTACTTC | CASRTGTNKNIQYF
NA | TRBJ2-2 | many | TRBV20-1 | TGCAGTGCCGAGAGGCGGGTGAACACCGGGGAGCTGTTTTTT | CSAERRVNTGELFF
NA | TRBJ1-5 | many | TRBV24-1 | TGTGCCACCAGTGATAATAGCGGGAACCAGCCCCAGCATTTT | CATSDNSGNQPQHF
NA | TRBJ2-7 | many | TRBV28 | TGTGCCAGCAGCCCAAGCCCGATTGAGCAGTACTTC | CASSPSPIEQYF
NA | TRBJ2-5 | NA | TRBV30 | TGTGCCTGGAGTGTGGGGGGCGCGGATCAGGAGACCCAGTACTTC | CAWSVGGADQETQYF
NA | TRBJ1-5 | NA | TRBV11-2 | TGTGCCAGCAGCTTAGATAGGGGGGCCCATCAGCCCCAGCATTTT | CASSLDRGAHQPQHF
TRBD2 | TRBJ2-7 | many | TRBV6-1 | TGTGCCAGCAGACTACTAGCGGGAGAGTATGAGCAGTACTTC | CASRLLAGEYEQYF
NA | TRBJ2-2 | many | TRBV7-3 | TGTGCCAGCAGCTTGTTTGCGAACACCGGGGAGCTGTTTTTT | CASSLFANTGELFF
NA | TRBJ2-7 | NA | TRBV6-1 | TGTGCCAGCACCCCCTTGATGGGAGGAGCCGAGCAGTACTTC | CASTPLMGGAEQYF
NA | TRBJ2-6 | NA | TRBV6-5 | TGTGCCAGCAGTTTGGGACTCTTTTCTGGGGCCAACGTCCTGACTTTC | CASSLGLFSGANVLTF
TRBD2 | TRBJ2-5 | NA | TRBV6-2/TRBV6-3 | TGTGCCAGCAGTCCAGCGGGAGAGACTCAAGAGACCCAGTACTTC | CASSPAGETQETQYF
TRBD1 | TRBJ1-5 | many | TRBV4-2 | TGTGCCAGCAGCCAGACACGGGACAGCTATCAGCCCCAGCATTTT | CASSQTRDSYQPQHF
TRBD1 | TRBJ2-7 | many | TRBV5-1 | TGCGCCAGCAGCTGGGACAGAGGCTACGAGCAGTACTTC | CASSWDRGYEQYF
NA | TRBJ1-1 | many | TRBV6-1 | TGTGCCAGACCTTGGGGGGCCACTGAAGCTTTCTTT | CARPWGATEAFF
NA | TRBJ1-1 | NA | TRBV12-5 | TGTGCTAGTGGTTTCCCGGCCGTGGCAGGGACTGAAGCTTTCTTT | CASGFPAVAGTEAFF
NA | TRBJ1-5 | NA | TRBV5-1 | TGCGCCAGCAGCGTGGGAAGCAATCAGCCCCAGCATTTT | CASSVGSNQPQHF
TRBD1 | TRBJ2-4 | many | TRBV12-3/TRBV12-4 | TGTGCCAGCAGACAAGGGACAGGGGCCGGAATTCAGTACTTC | CASRQGTGAGIQYF
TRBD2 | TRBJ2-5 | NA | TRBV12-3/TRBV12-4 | TGTGCCAGCAGTTTGAGCGGGATGAGTCAAGAGACCCAGTACTTC | CASSLSGMSQETQYF
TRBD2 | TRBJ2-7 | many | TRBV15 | TGTGCCACCAGCAGAGAGGTAGCGGGAGGATACGAGCAGTACTTC | CATSREVAGGYEQYF
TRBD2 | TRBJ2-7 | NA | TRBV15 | TGTGCCACCAGCAGAGATCGGCTAGCGGGAGACTACGAGCAGTACTTC | CATSRDRLAGDYEQYF
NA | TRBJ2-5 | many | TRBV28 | TGTGCCAGCAGGCCAGGGCAGTTCGAAGAGACCCAGTACTTC | CASRPGQFEETQYF
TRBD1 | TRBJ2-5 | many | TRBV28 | TGTGCCAGCAGGAAAACGGGACAGGGGGCGCTCGAAGAGACCCAGTACTTC | CASRKTGQGALEETQYF
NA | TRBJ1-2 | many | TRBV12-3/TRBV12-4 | TGTGCCAGCAGTTTCCGGGGGCATTGGGGCTACACCTTC | CASSFRGHWGYTF
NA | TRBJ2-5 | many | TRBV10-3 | TGTGCCATCAGTGACAGGGGAGAGACCCAGTACTTC | CAISDRGETQYF
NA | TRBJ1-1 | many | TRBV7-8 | TGTGCCAGCAGGAATCCGAGACAAGGATCAGGTGAAGCTTTCTTT | CASRNPRQGSGEAFF
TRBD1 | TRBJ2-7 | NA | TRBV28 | TGTGCCAGCACGGACAGGGTTTACGAGCAGTACTTC | CASTDRVYEQYF
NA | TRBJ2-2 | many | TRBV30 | TGTGCCTGGAGAAGGCTGACCGGGGAGCTGTTTTTT | CAWRRLTGELFF
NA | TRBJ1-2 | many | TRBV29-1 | TGCAGCGTTGACGGCTACACCTTC | CSVDGYTF
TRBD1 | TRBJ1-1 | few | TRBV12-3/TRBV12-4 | TGTGCCAGCACGCCCGACAGGGTGCGGACTGAAGCTTTCTTT | CASTPDRVRTEAFF
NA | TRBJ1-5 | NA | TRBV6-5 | TGTGCCAGCAGTTACTCGGGCACTCCGGGTGATCAGCCCCAGCATTTT | CASSYSGTPGDQPQHF
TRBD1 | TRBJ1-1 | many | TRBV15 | TGTGCCACCAGCAGAGATGGACAGGGCAACACTGAAGCTTTCTTT | CATSRDGQGNTEAFF
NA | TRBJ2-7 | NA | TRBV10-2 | TGCGCCAGCAGGAAAGGACCCTCCTACGAGCAGTACTTC | CASRKGPSYEQYF
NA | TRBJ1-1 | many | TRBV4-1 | TGCGCCAGCAGCCAAGAGACCGCAGGTGTATACACTGAAGCTTTCTTT | CASSQETAGVYTEAFF
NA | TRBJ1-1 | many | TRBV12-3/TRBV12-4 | TGTGCCAGCAGTTCGGAGGGGGGCGAAAACACTGAAGCTTTCTTT | CASSSEGGENTEAFF
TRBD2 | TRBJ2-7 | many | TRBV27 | TGTGCCAGCAGTGGCACCGCGGGACTAGTACCCTACGAGCAGTACTTC | CASSGTAGLVPYEQYF
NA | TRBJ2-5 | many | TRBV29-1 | TGCAGCGCGGATTGGGGCGGGATTGTGGAGACCCAGTACTTC | CSADWGGIVETQYF
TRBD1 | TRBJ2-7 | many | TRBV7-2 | TGTGCCAGCAGCCGTCGGGACAGCTACGAGCAGTACTTC | CASSRRDSYEQYF
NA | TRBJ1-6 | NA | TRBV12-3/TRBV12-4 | TGTGCCAGCACCCCTGGGGGGCTTCCCCTCCACTTT | CASTPGGLPLHF
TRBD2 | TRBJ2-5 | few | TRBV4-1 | TGCGCCAGCAGCCGAGGGAGAGGGCTAGCGGGGGGTGAGACCCAGTACTTC | CASSRGRGLAGGETQYF
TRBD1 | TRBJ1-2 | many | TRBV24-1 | TGTGCCACCAGTGATTTAAACCCGACAGGGACTTATGGCTACACCTTC | CATSDLNPTGTYGYTF
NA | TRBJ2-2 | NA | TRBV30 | TGTGCCTGGAGTGTATCAAGAGTCGGGGAGCTGTTTTTT | CAWSVSRVGELFF
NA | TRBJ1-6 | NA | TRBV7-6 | TGTGCCAGCAGCTTAGCGGTGAATTCACCCCTCCACTTT | CASSLAVNSPLHF
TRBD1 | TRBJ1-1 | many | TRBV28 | TGTGCCAGCAGCGGGACAGGGGGCTTGAACACTGAAGCTTTCTTT | CASSGTGGLNTEAFF
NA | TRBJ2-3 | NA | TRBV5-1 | TGCGCCACCAGCCGGGACCCCACAGATACGCAGTATTTT | CATSRDPTDTQYF
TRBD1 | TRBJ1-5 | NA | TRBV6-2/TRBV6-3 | TGTGCCAGCAGTTACCCTCTGGACAGGGCGGTGTCTCAGCCCCAGCATTTT | CASSYPLDRAVSQPQHF
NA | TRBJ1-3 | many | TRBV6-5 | TGTGCCAGCAGTTACTCTGTGGGGGCTGGAAACACCATATATTTT | CASSYSVGAGNTIYF
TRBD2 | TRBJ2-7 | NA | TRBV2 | TGTGCCAGCTCGGGGGGGGCCGTCGAGCAGTACTTC | CASSGGAVEQYF